Each of the 5 T cell receptor beta chains below was sequenced from the same sample in a study of OX40 agonist ivuxolimab in advanced cancers. The table came from immunoSEQ multiplex PCR; TCRdb's copy has only in-frame clones and leaves some out. Altogether approximately 72,000 clones are present, around 90% being singletons, with the ten largest covering around 0.9%. The sample was CD4+ or CD8+ T cells sorted from blood, taken in a trial of the OX40 agonist ivuxolimab. Receptor source: an adult with an advanced solid tumor such as melanoma, head and neck, liver or kidney cancer.

J is TRBJ2-7 and V is TRBV6-5; D is unclear. Trimming pared 10 bases from V and 2 bases from J, leaving 12 bases between. The CDR3 has 12 residues. Germline V gene lookup returns CDR1 MNHEY and CDR2 SVGAGI. The CDR3 protein is CATSLTPYEQYF. CDR3 nucleotide sequence: TGTGCCACCAGCCTAACCCCCTACGAGCAGTACTTC.

The chain couples TRBV5-6 to TRBJ2-7; TRBD1 matches 12 bases. The CDR3 sequence is 14 residues long. V lost 2 bases, J lost 5 bases, and 2 bases stayed unmatched. Germline CDR1 and CDR2: SGHDT and YYEEEE. The CDR3 DNA reads TGTGCCAGCAGCTTCCGGGACAGGGGGCACGAGCAGTACTTC. It encodes CASSFRDRGHEQYF.

The rearrangement links TRBV5-1 to TRBJ1-3; D is ambiguous. The ends were cut back, 4 bases at V and 0 bases at J, with 8 bases in the middle. The germline V gene encodes CDR1 SGHRS and CDR2 YFSETQ. The length of the CDR3 is 14 residues. CDR3 coding DNA: TGCGCCAGCAGCCGCGGGGTCTCTGGAAACACCATATATTTT. It specifies CASSRGVSGNTIYF.

Details on this clone: A read error may account for a junction end that differs from germline. The chain employs TRBV7-8 and TRBJ2-2; either TRBD1 or TRBD2 may fit D (5 bases each). The germline gives CDR1 SGHVS, CDR2 FQNEAQ. This CDR3 region has 14 residues. This chain's CDR3 is CASSWGRNTGELFF. CDR3 nucleotide sequence: TGCGCCAGCAGTTGGGGACGGAACACCGGGGAGCTGTTTTTT. Supplemented by reference TRBV7-8 and TRBJ2-2, the full variable domain reads GAGVSQSPRYKVAKRGQDVALRCDPISGHVSLFWYQQALGQGPEFLTYFQNEAQLDKSGLPSDRFFAERPEGSVSTLKIQRTQQEDSAVYLCASSWGRNTGELFFGEGSRLTVL.

The V and J genes are TRBV19 and TRBJ1-2, with D possibly being TRBD1 (5 bases). The CDR3 has 14 residues. Germline CDR1 is LNHDA and CDR2 is SQIVND (reference sequence). The V and J ends lost 5 bases and 8 bases respectively, with 18 bases between them. The CDR3 sequence is CASSPGRQPGGYTF. The CDR3 DNA sequence: TGTGCCAGTAGTCCGGGACGCCAACCGGGGGGCTACACCTTC.